The next 4 T cell receptor beta chains were all read from a single sample in a study of T cell changes during pregnancy in multiple sclerosis. Profiling relied on immunoSEQ multiplex PCR, and the TCRdb table lists in-frame clones only, not all of them. The sample holds 65,000 to 85,000 clones, around 90% seen once. The source material was CD4+ T cells from peripheral blood mononuclear cells, sampled after pregnancy. These receptors all come from a female donor with multiple sclerosis, enrolled in a pregnancy study.

The rearrangement joins TRBV9 to TRBJ1-6; the D is unclear. The CDR3 is 17 amino acids. The germline V gene has CDR1 SGDLS and CDR2 YYNGEE. Trimming removed 4 bases at V and 7 bases at J, with 21 bases between. CDR3 in DNA: TGTGCCAGCAGCTCCAAGGACTCGCGGAGCAGGAATTCACCCCTCCACTTT. It yields the protein CASSSKDSRSRNSPLHF.

This chain joins TRBV2 and TRBJ2-1, with D perhaps TRBD2 (5 bases). CDR1 and CDR2 (germline): SNHLY, FYNNEI. V was cut by 7 bases and J by 3 bases, with 13 bases left in between. The CDR3 length is 14 residues. The CDR3 DNA follows: TGTGCCAGCACTTGGGCGGGTGTCTACAATGAGCAGTTCTTC. As protein: CASTWAGVYNEQFF.

This clone is deemed medium-sized. The rearrangement links TRBV5-1 to TRBJ1-1; maybe TRBD1 (5 bases). Trimming took off 3 bases at V and 9 bases at J, with 9 bases between the two ends. CDR3 length equals 11 residues. Per germline, CDR1 SGHRS and CDR2 YFSETQ. For the CDR3, the DNA is TGCGCCAGCAGCTCAACAGGTAAAGCTTTCTTT. Translation gives CASSSTGKAFF.

This chain links TRBV6-5 with TRBJ2-7; 7 bases line up with TRBD1. V shed 4 bases and J 10 bases; nucleotides not matched to a gene: 7. Germline CDR1 is MNHEY and CDR2 is SVGAGI. The length of the CDR3 is 12 residues. CDR3 protein: CASSFDRERQYF. Here the CDR3 DNA reads TGTGCCAGCAGTTTCGACAGGGAAAGACAGTACTTC.